This paragraph covers one T cell receptor (beta chain) sequence. This clonotype turned up a few times. Its antigen remains undetermined. One base away there is no much larger clone; base qualities are not given. These data originate in a study of T cells in Graves' hyperthyroidism and ophthalmopathy (dated by TCRdb to between 2018 and 2020). Concerning the study at large: Peripheral blood was collected at initial diagnosis, before any treatment. Thyroid tissue and blood T-cell repertoires from about 6 Graves' hyperthyroidism patients were also compared in the study. Prospective prediction of ophthalmopathy was tested in an independent validation cohort consisting of some 18 hyperthyroidism patients and approximately 16 patients who later progressed to ophthalmopathy. For training and testing, the 100 or so patients in the discovery cohort were randomly divided in a 7:3 ratio. Once sampling was done, hyperthyroidism patients were given methimazole at a starting dose of 30 mg daily, whereas ophthalmopathy patients were given high-dose intravenous methylprednisolone. The paper describes TCR Vbeta CDR3 sequencing of more than 120 peripheral blood samples, made up of 43 ophthalmopathy patients, roughly 75 hyperthyroidism patients and 17 progressor patients. To identify distinguishing TCR V-J signatures, a discovery cohort of 100 patients was used, comprising 43 with Graves' ophthalmopathy and approximately 58 with stable Graves' hyperthyroidism. General conclusions and limits of the study: A 13 V-J signature model separated ophthalmopathy from stable hyperthyroidism, with around 90% sensitivity and 81% to 82% specificity in cross-validation and 80%/75% in testing. In validation, the model predicted progression to ophthalmopathy a median of roughly 6.1 months before onset, with over 60% sensitivity and roughly 73% specificity. Most expanded thyroid clonotypes (frequency above 0.001) were also found in blood, which suggests that blood repertoires may mirror thyroid immune responses. No statistical method was used to set the sample size in advance, and investigators knew the group allocation.

TCR beta CDR3 regions were amplified from RNA transcripts. The first round of RT-PCR for the TCR CDR3 was performed with the HTBI primer set and the Qiagen OneStep RT-PCR kit. The libraries were constructed in a second round of multiplex PCR and then size-selected and purified. Libraries were sequenced paired-end with 100 bp reads on an Illumina HiSeq2000. As for the original processing: Raw data were processed with SOAPnuke, discarding reads with adapters, uncalled bases, mean Phred below 15, or no exact constant-primer or identifier match. High-quality paired reads were merged with COPE v1.2.5, and unique nucleotide sequences were defined as clonotypes. MiTCR v1.1 was used to align clonotypes to the IMGT TRBV, TRBD and TRBJ reference segments. Analysis was restricted to V-J combinations with a frequency above 0.0001, which covered about 99% of repertoires. The TCS score was defined as F50 (clonal expansion) divided by E x V (chaos), with BLOSUM62-based TCRdist calculated between CDR3 peptides within each V-J. Welch's t-statistics and random forest reduced around 510 V-J features to 10 to 15, which were used in a naive Bayes classifier (R e1071). TCRdb trimmed the raw reads at Q25, called clones with MiXCR and kept productive beta chains. Merged by CDR3 protein, the rows form single entries marked with the most common genes and DNA. TCRdb's processing, not the authors' own work, is the source of the V and J calls. The sample includes 600,000 or so distinct CDR3 sequences, with 14% observed a single time. Less than 9% of the sample rests with the top ten.

Ophthalmopathy patients had moderately to severely active disease, with a Clinical Activity Score of 3 or more, a NOSPECS grade of 4 or more, and a disease duration of less than 3 months. Any patient with an uncontrolled infection, another autoimmune disease, pregnancy or lactation was excluded. Diagnoses were established on the basis of clinical symptoms, serum thyroxine and TRAb, thyroid ultrasound, and orbital computed tomography. Ficoll-Paque density gradient centrifugation was used to isolate PBMCs from 8 to 10 ml of fresh peripheral blood. Total RNA was extracted with Trizol reagent, and quality was checked on an Agilent 2100 Bioanalyzer. The CDR3 covers 18 residues, taking in both the cysteine and the phenylalanine. Solely the CDR3 DNA is kept, with 54 bases framed from the first base. From the germline V gene (reference sequence), CDR1 is LNHDA and CDR2 is SQIVND. Trimming accounts for 4 bases at V and 4 bases at J, while the number of junction bases matched to no gene is 12.

The TCR was taken from a woman younger than 35 with Graves' ophthalmopathy. The sample taken for sequencing was blood. The V and J genes are TRBV19 and TRBJ2-3; TRBD2 aligns with 12 central bases. DNA sequence: TGTGCCAGTAGTACTTTCTGGACTAGCGGGAAGAGCGCAGATACGCAGTATTTT. It translates to CASSTFWTSGKSADTQYF.